This is a list of T cell receptor beta chains from one sample in a study of breast tumors, draining lymph nodes, adjacent tissues. TCRdb reprocessed the multiplex PCR reads with MiXCR, giving one entry per CDR3 protein. Among fewer than 80,000 distinct CDR3 sequences listed, less than 50% were seen once. The sequenced sample was breast tumor tissue. Source of these receptors: a female donor with breast cancer. Some clones in this sample may be carry-over from other donors' samples. CDR3s include the opening cysteine and the closing phenylalanine or tryptophan. The D gene is left open where the match is weak. Expanded clones are given a class, and other clones once, few, many or no size at all.

TGTGCCACCCTCCAATGGGCGGGGGGGCGGGAGACCCAGTACTTC	CATLQWAGGRETQYF	TRBJ2-5	TRBD2	TRBV19	15	many
TGTGCCAGCAGCTTAGCTGTCCAGGGGAGCTCCTATAATTCACCCCTCCACTTT	CASSLAVQGSSYNSPLHF	TRBJ1-6	-	TRBV7-2	18	many
TGTGCCAGCAGCCAAGTCGGCGGGGGCCGGGAAGATACGCAGTATTTT	CASSQVGGGREDTQYF	TRBJ2-3	-	TRBV4-2	16	many
TGTGCCAGTAGTGTGGTCCGTGGGGGGCAGTACACAGATACGCAGTATTTT	CASSVVRGGQYTDTQYF	TRBJ2-3	-	TRBV19	17	-
TGTGCCAGCAGTTACTCCGCTAGCGGGAGCTACGAGCAGTACTTC	CASSYSASGSYEQYF	TRBJ2-7	TRBD2	TRBV6-5	15	many
TGTGCCAGCAGTCATCATCTCACGGATAGCGGGAAGGAGACCCAGTACTTC	CASSHHLTDSGKETQYF	TRBJ2-5	TRBD2	TRBV6-5	17	-
TGCAGTGCTAGAGGTGCAGCGGGGGGGATGGATACGCAGTATTTT	CSARGAAGGMDTQYF	TRBJ2-3	TRBD2	TRBV20-1	15	many
TGTGCCACCAGTGATCCGTATCTGGGGGTAAGTTTTCCCCAGCATTTT	CATSDPYLGVSFPQHF	TRBJ1-5	-	TRBV24-1	16	-
TGTGCCAGCAGCTTGCAGGGCTCGGAGACCCAGTACTTC	CASSLQGSETQYF	TRBJ2-5	-	TRBV5-5	13	-
TGTGCCAGCCTGAGTGGGGGCATGGAGCCCCAGCATTTT	CASLSGGMEPQHF	TRBJ1-5	-	TRBV7-9	13	-
TGTGCCTGCGGCGGGCTAGCGGGAGGCCGACTTTACAATGAGCGGTTCTTC	CACGGLAGGRLYNERFF	TRBJ2-1	TRBD2	TRBV30	17	-
TGTGCCAGCAGTTTAAGTAAGGGGGAACCGTTTTTT	CASSLSKGEPFF	TRBJ1-4	-	TRBV12-3/TRBV12-4	12	-
TGCAGCGTAGGGACGGGATGGGAAAAACTGTTTTTT	CSVGTGWEKLFF	TRBJ1-4	-	TRBV29-1	12	-
TGCGCCAGCACCCCGGGGCCGAATTCACCCCTCCACTTT	CASTPGPNSPLHF	TRBJ1-6	-	TRBV5-1	13	-
TGTGCCAGCAGTTACTCCACAGGGGGCTCTGGGGCCAACGTCCTGACTTTC	CASSYSTGGSGANVLTF	TRBJ2-6	TRBD1	TRBV6-6	17	many
TGTGCCATCAGTGAGTTGCTAGGAGCTAATGAAAAACTGTTTTTT	CAISELLGANEKLFF	TRBJ1-4	-	TRBV10-3	15	once
TGTGCCAGCAGCCCCGGGACAGGGTATTTCACTGAAGCTTTCTTT	CASSPGTGYFTEAFF	TRBJ1-1	TRBD1	TRBV6-5	15	-
TGCAGTGCTAGAGGCAGGGGAACAGGGGGCGTTGAGACCCAGTACTTC	CSARGRGTGGVETQYF	TRBJ2-5	TRBD1	TRBV20-1	16	-
TGTGCCACCAGCCCTGCGGCGGGCCAAACCCTGGGAGAGACCCAGTACTTC	CATSPAAGQTLGETQYF	TRBJ2-5	-	TRBV24-1	17	-
TGTGCCATCAGTGAGTCGACGGGGGCGGGGGACGAGCAGTACTTC	CAISESTGAGDEQYF	TRBJ2-7	-	TRBV10-3	15	many
TGTGCCAGCAGCTTGGGTGGGGCGGGACAAGAGACCCAGCACTTC	CASSLGGAGQETQHF	TRBJ2-5	-	TRBV7-9	15	-
TGTGCCATCAGTGATTACGGGAAGTGGCCCCAGCATTTT	CAISDYGKWPQHF	TRBJ1-5	-	TRBV10-3	13	once
TGCAGCTTTGGGGGGGGGTATGAAAAACTGTTTTTT	CSFGGGYEKLFF	TRBJ1-4	-	TRBV29-1	12	-
TGTGCCAGCAGCGCGGACGGCATGGATACGCAGTATTTT	CASSADGMDTQYF	TRBJ2-3	-	TRBV9	13	many
TGTGCCAGCAGTTACGGCGGAGTAGCGGGGGGGCCGGATACGCAGTATTTT	CASSYGGVAGGPDTQYF	TRBJ2-3	TRBD2	TRBV6-6	17	many
TGCGCCAGCAGCCGACGACTAGTGGATACGCAGTATTTT	CASSRRLVDTQYF	TRBJ2-3	-	TRBV4-3	13	many
TGTGCCAGCGGGGGGGAAGGGGTACCCGAGCAGTACTTC	CASGGEGVPEQYF	TRBJ2-7	TRBD2	TRBV7-9	13	-
TGTGCCAGCAGTCCTCAGGGAGTCGGGACAGGGCGTGGCTACACCTTC	CASSPQGVGTGRGYTF	TRBJ1-2	TRBD1	TRBV27	16	-
TGCAGCGTTGCTGACAGGGGGCCCCAGTACTTC	CSVADRGPQYF	TRBJ2-4	TRBD1	TRBV29-1	11	many
TGCAGTGCTAGAGATTTTATGACAGGGGGCGGCTATAATTCACCCCTCCACTTT	CSARDFMTGGGYNSPLHF	TRBJ1-6	TRBD1	TRBV20-1	18	-
TGTGCCAGCAGCTTGGCTCCCGGAACCTACACCGGGGAGCTGTTTTTT	CASSLAPGTYTGELFF	TRBJ2-2	-	TRBV7-8	16	many
TGTGCCAGTGGACAGGGGATTGAGCAGTTCTTC	CASGQGIEQFF	TRBJ2-1	TRBD1	TRBV24-1	11	once
TGCAGTGTCCTGGATCTTGGGACTGGAAACACTGAAGCTTTCTTT	CSVLDLGTGNTEAFF	TRBJ1-1	-	TRBV20-1	15	-
TGTGCCAGCAGCTCGCGGTTTCGACTAGCGGGACTGGCAGATACGCAGTATTTT	CASSSRFRLAGLADTQYF	TRBJ2-3	TRBD2	TRBV14	18	many
TGTGCCAGCAGCCCCCGACAGGGGTCAGGGGACACAGATACGCAGTATTTT	CASSPRQGSGDTDTQYF	TRBJ2-3	TRBD1	TRBV7-9	17	many
TGTGCCAGCAGCGACCGCAGGGTCCCTAGCAATCAGCCCCAGCATTTT	CASSDRRVPSNQPQHF	TRBJ1-5	-	TRBV7-2	16	many
TGTGCCAGCAGCCCCATATATTTT	CASSPIYF	TRBJ1-3	-	TRBV14	8	-
TGTGCCAGCAGTCCCCGGGCCCAAGAGAACACCATATATTTT	CASSPRAQENTIYF	TRBJ1-3	-	TRBV7-8	14	-
TGTGCCAGCAGCAGCATGACTGGCCCCTACGAGCAGTACTTC	CASSSMTGPYEQYF	TRBJ2-7	-	TRBV2	14	-
TGCAGCGTAGGGACGGGCGGAACTAATGAAGCTTTCTTT	CSVGTGGTNEAFF	TRBJ1-1	-	TRBV29-1	13	-
TGTGCCAGCAGCCAACAGGGAGGAGATACGCAGTATTTT	CASSQQGGDTQYF	TRBJ2-3	-	TRBV5-8	13	many
TGTGCCAGCAGCCTGCAGGGGGCCGGGAGTGGGTATGAGCAGTTCTTC	CASSLQGAGSGYEQFF	TRBJ2-1	TRBD1	TRBV7-9	16	once
TGTGCCAGCAGTGACCCAATTACAGGGGGCAATGAGCAGTTCTTC	CASSDPITGGNEQFF	TRBJ2-1	TRBD1	TRBV25-1	15	-
TGTGCCAGCAGCGTAGGGCAGACCTGGGGTAATGAAAAACTGTTTTTT	CASSVGQTWGNEKLFF	TRBJ1-4	-	TRBV9	16	many
TGTGCCAGCAGATTCCAGAGCATTGGGCGGGGGCTCGGGGAAGCTTTCTTT	CASRFQSIGRGLGEAFF	TRBJ1-1	-	TRBV6-5	17	few
TGTGCTAGTTGGCTAGCGGGATACAATGAGCAGTTCTTC	CASWLAGYNEQFF	TRBJ2-1	TRBD2	TRBV7-7	13	-
TGTGCCAGCATACCGACAGGGTCCTATGGCTACACCTTC	CASIPTGSYGYTF	TRBJ1-2	TRBD1	TRBV5-6	13	many
TGTGCCAGCAGCTTTAGTTGGAGCGGAGGCGAGCAGTTCTTC	CASSFSWSGGEQFF	TRBJ2-1	-	TRBV11-2	14	many
TGTGCTAGCAGCCCTGGACTAGCGGGGACCAATGAGCAGTTCTTC	CASSPGLAGTNEQFF	TRBJ2-1	TRBD2	TRBV7-7	15	-
TGTGCCAGCAGCCCACTTACCCGGGGGACCTACAATGAGCAGTTCTTC	CASSPLTRGTYNEQFF	TRBJ2-1	-	TRBV5-4	16	many
TGTGCCAGCAGCCAAGAGGACTCCCGGGGGTTCCAAGAGACCCAGTACTTC	CASSQEDSRGFQETQYF	TRBJ2-5	-	TRBV4-2	17	many
TGTGCTAGCAGAGTCGGACTAGGGCGTCGGGAGACCCAGTACTTC	CASRVGLGRRETQYF	TRBJ2-5	TRBD2	TRBV7-7	15	-
TGCAGTGCTAAGGGCCGGGAATATGAGCAGTATTTT	CSAKGREYEQYF	TRBJ2-3	-	TRBV20-1	12	-